The text below deals with one T cell receptor beta chain. What this receptor recognizes is not known. The record has no base qualities; no much larger clone is one base away. The entry originates in a study of shared clonotypes between healthy human individuals (dated by TCRdb to about 2020). With regard to the full study: The cohort comprised two women and a few men aged 18 to 49 years. Each donor's leukapheresis produced roughly between roughly 0.85 and 10 billion PBMCs. For each donor, CD4 naive and CD4 memory were each run on three plates, CD8 naive on two plates, and CD8 memory on one plate. To increase sequencing depth and limit assay-specific biases, different laboratories used diverse techniques to prepare libraries and sequence TCR repertoires. To estimate repertoire size and how much clonotype sharing occurs between individuals, the study deeply sequenced the blood TCR repertoires of roughly 5 healthy adults. The full study reports these points: Clonotypes shared by all four sorted-subset donors showed higher generation probabilities than non-shared clonotypes. Rarefaction of sorted-subset datasets indicated incomplete sequencing despite the large sequencing depth. Naive subsets generally had larger estimated clonotype richness than memory subsets did. Only blood was sampled, and tissue TCR repertoires likely differ from those in blood. The genetic and exposure-history diversity represented was limited by the small number of donors. Approximately 5% of naive CD4, 3.5% of naive CD8, around 2.3% of memory CD4, and around 0.42% of memory CD8 clonotypes were shared across a few donors. Pairwise subsampling led to the expectation that sequencing depth would affect the degree of clonotype sharing among donors.

TCR CDR3 regions were amplified from genomic DNA by multiplex PCR using the deep immunoSEQ assay. For each cell subset, the extracted genomic DNA was distributed evenly across all wells of several immunoSEQ 96-well plates, and each plate served as one replicate. For sorted subsets, about 200 ng genomic DNA, equal to 30,000 to 35,000 T cell genomes, was loaded into each replicate PCR. The purified libraries were quantified using a Qubit 3.0 fluorometer, sized with a Bioanalyzer 2100, and then quantified again using the KAPA Library Quantification kit. Every immunoSEQ 96-well plate was sequenced on a separate single-read 150-cycle Illumina NextSeq 550 flow cell. Per the source publication's procedure: Because the immunoSEQ output held only junctional sequences and lacked quality scores, the filtering could not match the filtering applied to full-length reads. To assign V/J genes and CDR3, sequences were annotated using PyIR, a Python wrapper for IgBLAST v1.9, with IMGT germline references. Any read was removed if the V/J assignment was weak (E-value above 1e-6), the CDR3 was missing, or the read contained stop codons, out-of-frame junctions, or ambiguous translated residues. V3J clonotypes were defined by identical inferred V gene, J gene, and CDR3 amino acid sequence. Percentage overlap between repertoires was computed as shared unique clonotypes divided by the size of the smaller repertoire. Three approaches were used to assess repertoire richness: RTK rarefaction, the Chao1 estimator, and Recon v2.1 estimates of unobserved clonotypes. OLGA was used to compute generation probabilities for all TCRbeta clonotypes that the gDNA method yielded from a few donors. As stored in TCRdb, this immuneACCESS dataset retains in-frame rearrangements with V and J assigned. A fraction of the clones does not appear; measured against another copy, unresolved V genes explain less than half of the discrepancy, and the remainder lacks a known reason. From that table come the V and J calls and clone size; the DNA was used to work out D and trimming. In all, the sample holds more than 2 million clones, and roughly 93% of those were seen once. The ten biggest clones cover roughly 1.7% of the sample.

The V and J ends are trimmed by 3 bases and 6 bases, leaving 17 bases between them. The CDR3 holds 16 amino acids from the cysteine to the phenylalanine. Only the CDR3 region is kept as DNA, spanning 48 bases read in frame from base 1. CDR1 and CDR2 (SGHVS, FNYEAQ) derive from the germline V gene. CD8 naive samples were obtained by positive selection for CCR7 among CD45RO-negative cells, yielding a CD45RA+CCR7+ population from which TemRA cells were excluded. The donors were healthy, HIV-negative adults who had no recently reported acute infections or vaccinations. All donors were Caucasian adults living in Nashville, Tennessee, USA. Blood was obtained by leukapheresis, after which PBMCs were separated by Ficoll-Histopaque density gradient centrifugation and cryopreserved in liquid nitrogen vapor phase. Analytical flow cytometry was used to check the purity and quantity of every magnetically sorted T cell population. Genomic DNA was isolated from each sorted fraction and quantified by UV absorbance on a Nanodrop 2000c.

Recombination linked TRBV7-6 to TRBJ2-2; the D gene is possibly TRBD2, with 6 bases matching. The sequenced material came from naive CD8+ T cells from PBMCs. The cell subset or site tag for this specimen amounts to: CD45RA+CCR7+. The receptor was derived from a man aged 18 to 35 in good health. Some clones in this sample may be carry-over from other donors' samples. The CDR3 protein: CASSLAGTPRPGELFF. The nucleotide sequence reads TGTGCCAGCAGCTTGGCAGGGACTCCAAGGCCCGGGGAGCTGTTTTTT.